This T cell receptor (beta chain) was recovered during a study of blood T cell repertoires in COVID-19. Turning to the study itself: The origin of the acute and convalescent COVID-19 samples was the United States, Italy and Spain. T cells, B-cell-depleted T cells, or PBMCs supplied cDNA or gDNA.

Per the study methods: The authors estimated nucleated cell counts from reference gene primer amplification. Repertoires were generated with immunoSEQ multiplex PCR, while TCRdb's copy carries only in-frame clones and drops some. V and J calls and clone size are given by that table; D and trimming were obtained from the DNA. This table holds approximately 160,000 clones, 75% to 85% found once. There are many counts of this clone. The CDR3 is 14 amino acids. V was clipped by 8 bases and J by 2 bases; unmatched bases: 9. The germline V gene encodes CDR1 SNHLY and CDR2 FYNNEI. Sequences were obtained from peripheral blood. This sequence was found in a human donor in a cohort sampled during active COVID-19. This sequence joins TRBV2 and TRBJ2-7, with 7 bases matching TRBD1. The CDR3 sequence: CASRLTGTAYEQYF. The CDR3 nucleotides read TGTGCCAGCCGACTGACAGGGACCGCCTACGAGCAGTACTTC.